This is a list of T cell receptor beta chains from one sample in a study of identical twins. A single record per CDR3 protein comes from TCRdb applying MiXCR to the 5' RACE reads. The sample holds around 250,000 distinct CDR3 sequences; roughly 7% are singletons and the top ten take about 3.6%. The same sample was also used in a study of yellow fever vaccine responses in identical twins.

The material sequenced was memory (CD45RO+) T cells sorted from blood. All receptors derive from a woman in her late teens or twenties in good health. CDR3s include the opening cysteine and the closing phenylalanine or tryptophan. Each record gives: clone size, V gene, CDR3 protein. Expanded clones are given a class, and other clones once, few, many or no size at all.

clone_size: many; v_call: TRBV12-3/TRBV12-4; cdr3_aa: CASFALAGTEAFF
clone_size: many; v_call: TRBV20-1; cdr3_aa: CSARESRDRGPNSPLHF
clone_size: few; v_call: TRBV7-9; cdr3_aa: CASSPTYTSTYNEQFF
clone_size: .; v_call: TRBV5-1; cdr3_aa: CASSLEGGAGYEQYF
clone_size: many; v_call: TRBV20-1; cdr3_aa: CSASPGSSPLHF
clone_size: few; v_call: TRBV11-2; cdr3_aa: CASSLAGQGLQETQYF
clone_size: few; v_call: TRBV7-3; cdr3_aa: CASSQTTGAYNEQFF
clone_size: few; v_call: TRBV12-3/TRBV12-4; cdr3_aa: CASSKRLAGGNEQFF
clone_size: many; v_call: TRBV5-6; cdr3_aa: CASSLVPASEEKLFF
clone_size: many; v_call: TRBV7-9; cdr3_aa: CASSPVVQLAGGEQFF
clone_size: .; v_call: TRBV10-3; cdr3_aa: CAISPGTGGQNQPQHF
clone_size: many; v_call: TRBV28; cdr3_aa: CASSLGAFTTNNEQFF
clone_size: .; v_call: TRBV7-8; cdr3_aa: CASSWGDRPPTGELFF
clone_size: many; v_call: TRBV3-1; cdr3_aa: CASSVSGRFNEQFF
clone_size: many; v_call: TRBV27; cdr3_aa: CASSTPDRLSRNEQFF
clone_size: .; v_call: TRBV18; cdr3_aa: CASSPLNGAGSDTQYF
clone_size: few; v_call: TRBV6-1; cdr3_aa: CASIRQGFPYEQYF
clone_size: many; v_call: TRBV27; cdr3_aa: CASSWGTGGNFRDNSPLHF
clone_size: once; v_call: TRBV3-1; cdr3_aa: CACSRGTSGRVAKNIQYF
clone_size: .; v_call: TRBV5-1; cdr3_aa: CASCPTSGSLNEQFF
clone_size: few; v_call: TRBV6-2/TRBV6-3; cdr3_aa: CASSYGGLAGMQFF
clone_size: many; v_call: TRBV6-1; cdr3_aa: CASRRGGTGNTGELFF
clone_size: many; v_call: TRBV28; cdr3_aa: CASSSGVYEQYF
clone_size: .; v_call: TRBV4-2; cdr3_aa: CASSQFRGLEGYTF
clone_size: .; v_call: TRBV12-3/TRBV12-4; cdr3_aa: CASSSSYGYTF
clone_size: .; v_call: TRBV6-2/TRBV6-3; cdr3_aa: CASKSGDTGELFF
clone_size: few; v_call: TRBV12-3/TRBV12-4; cdr3_aa: CASSWTRGPYNSPLHF
clone_size: many; v_call: TRBV28; cdr3_aa: CASSPSGWQMNHEQYF
clone_size: medium-sized; v_call: TRBV29-1; cdr3_aa: CSVEEDGTSGANVLTF
clone_size: few; v_call: TRBV25-1; cdr3_aa: CASSEWEDEQYF
clone_size: .; v_call: TRBV6-6; cdr3_aa: CASKGGNTGELFF
clone_size: few; v_call: TRBV12-3/TRBV12-4; cdr3_aa: CASNLGTAYGYTF
clone_size: few; v_call: TRBV6-1; cdr3_aa: CASRLAGSNTGELFF
clone_size: few; v_call: TRBV28; cdr3_aa: CASSPGGRRAKNIQYF
clone_size: few; v_call: TRBV5-1; cdr3_aa: CASSTRGTGIYNEQFF
clone_size: many; v_call: TRBV10-3; cdr3_aa: CAISESGQGGEKLFF
clone_size: many; v_call: TRBV5-1; cdr3_aa: CASSDQPGLDNEQFF
clone_size: many; v_call: TRBV29-1; cdr3_aa: CSVAVGDTRNQPQHF
clone_size: few; v_call: TRBV6-5; cdr3_aa: CASSYSSRPETQYF
clone_size: .; v_call: TRBV20-1; cdr3_aa: CSARATGRVTTQYF
clone_size: .; v_call: TRBV9; cdr3_aa: CASSESQRPYNEQFF